A selection of T cell receptor beta chains follows, all from one sample in a study of shared clonotypes between healthy human individuals. Method: immunoSEQ multiplex PCR; TCRdb's copy keeps in-frame clones and lacks some. Found here are roughly 1,000,000 clones, 78% of them singletons; the top ten hold roughly 0.62%. Material: memory CD4+ T cells from PBMCs. The receptors derive from a man between 18 and 35 years old in good health. Some clones in this sample may be carry-over from other donors' samples. The CDR3 runs from the conserved cysteine through the conserved F or W. A D gene is named only where the DNA matches it firmly. Expanded clones get a size class; other rows say once, few or many, or leave the size out.

TRBD2,TRBV5-4,once,TRBJ2-2,CASSGTTSTGELFF,TGTGCCAGCAGCGGGACTACCTCCACCGGGGAGCTGTTTTTT
TRBD1,TRBV28,.,TRBJ1-5,CASILTGGFLEPQHF,TGTGCCAGCATTCTGACAGGGGGTTTTTTAGAGCCCCAGCATTTT
.,TRBV19,.,TRBJ1-5,CASSIQGGEPQHF,TGTGCCAGTAGTATACAGGGAGGGGAGCCCCAGCATTTT
.,TRBV6-6,.,TRBJ1-6,CASSYSSGVYNSPLHF,TGTGCCAGCAGTTACTCGTCAGGGGTGTACAATTCACCCCTCCACTTT
.,TRBV2,.,TRBJ2-1,CASKTVPGLSEQFF,TGTGCCAGCAAGACCGTCCCCGGCCTCTCTGAGCAGTTCTTC
.,TRBV4-1,many,TRBJ2-2,CASSQESQGSGELFF,TGCGCCAGCAGCCAAGAGAGTCAGGGAAGCGGGGAGCTGTTTTTT
TRBD1,TRBV7-2,.,TRBJ2-7,CASSLAGGQIYEQYF,TGTGCCAGCAGCTTAGCTGGGGGACAGATTTACGAGCAGTACTTC
.,TRBV5-6,.,TRBJ2-5,CASSGLNNQETQYF,TGTGCCAGCAGCGGACTAAACAACCAAGAGACCCAGTACTTC
.,TRBV5-4,.,TRBJ2-1,CASSQPSAHYNEQFF,TGTGCCAGCAGCCAGCCTAGCGCGCACTACAATGAGCAGTTCTTC
TRBD1,TRBV2,few,TRBJ2-7,CASRDRGYEQYF,TGTGCCAGCAGGGACAGGGGGTACGAGCAGTACTTC
.,TRBV7-2,once,TRBJ1-1,CASSLVPGANTEAFF,TGTGCCAGCAGCTTAGTACCGGGAGCGAACACTGAAGCTTTCTTT
.,TRBV5-1,once,TRBJ2-7,CASSVAGANNYEQYF,TGCGCCAGCAGCGTCGCCGGGGCCAACAACTACGAGCAGTACTTC
TRBD1,TRBV2,.,TRBJ1-2,CASRNRGLVYGYTF,TGTGCCAGCAGGAACAGGGGGCTCGTCTATGGCTACACCTTC
.,TRBV5-1,many,TRBJ1-4,CASREFDAREKLFF,TGCGCCAGCCGAGAGTTTGACGCGCGAGAAAAACTGTTTTTT
TRBD2,TRBV5-4,.,TRBJ2-7,CASSLASGRDYEQYF,TGTGCCAGCAGCTTGGCCAGCGGGAGGGATTACGAGCAGTACTTC
.,TRBV27,.,TRBJ1-3,CASSPHGGTGNTIYF,TGTGCCAGCAGCCCCCATGGAGGGACTGGAAACACCATATATTTT
.,TRBV19,.,TRBJ1-1,CASSRDRNTEAFF,TGTGCCAGTAGTAGAGACAGGAACACTGAAGCTTTCTTT
TRBD2,TRBV6-1,.,TRBJ2-7,CASSEVFYRLAGPGEQYF,TGTGCCAGCAGTGAAGTCTTTTACCGACTAGCGGGTCCAGGCGAGCAGTACTTC
.,TRBV5-1,.,TRBJ2-5,CASSPGLTIGETQYF,TGCGCCAGCAGCCCAGGACTGACGATCGGGGAGACCCAGTACTTC
.,TRBV28,.,TRBJ1-4,CASRGALGPAGEKLFF,TGTGCCAGCAGAGGCGCCCTGGGTCCGGCTGGTGAAAAACTGTTTTTT
TRBD2,TRBV25-1,.,TRBJ2-5,CASSVTSGRGKTQYF,TGTGCCAGCAGTGTTACTAGCGGGAGAGGAAAGACCCAGTACTTC
.,TRBV21-1,.,TRBJ2-7,CASSLILPKGRGEEQYF,TGTGCCAGCAGCCTAATCCTACCGAAGGGGCGCGGGGAAGAGCAGTACTTC
.,TRBV19,.,TRBJ1-3,CASSISGLGNTIYF,TGTGCCAGTAGTATAAGCGGTCTCGGGAACACCATATATTTT
.,TRBV5-1,.,TRBJ1-4,CASSLLPGDEKLFF,TGCGCCAGCAGCTTGTTGCCTGGGGATGAAAAACTGTTTTTT
.,TRBV5-4,.,TRBJ2-5,CASSRQGGGQETQYF,TGTGCCAGCAGCCGACAGGGAGGGGGCCAAGAGACCCAGTACTTC
.,TRBV6-7,once,TRBJ2-3,CASSKLNRCLAQYF,TGTGCCAGCAGTAAGCTCAATAGGTGCCTTGCGCAGTATTTT
.,TRBV7-9,.,TRBJ2-3,CASSATGRGTDTQYF,TGTGCCAGCAGCGCGACAGGAAGGGGTACAGATACGCAGTATTTT
TRBD1,TRBV7-3,few,TRBJ2-1,CASSLISGQVYNEQFF,TGTGCCAGCAGCTTGATATCGGGACAGGTCTACAATGAGCAGTTCTTC
.,TRBV11-2,.,TRBJ2-1,CASSPWSANNEQFF,TGTGCCAGCAGCCCATGGAGCGCTAACAATGAGCAGTTCTTC
.,TRBV5-1,.,TRBJ2-3,CASSGQGSDTQYF,TGCGCCAGCAGCGGCCAGGGTTCCGATACGCAGTATTTT
.,TRBV4-1,.,TRBJ2-3,CASSQEPTDTQYF,TGCGCCAGCAGCCAAGAACCCACAGATACGCAGTATTTT
TRBD1,TRBV30,.,TRBJ1-5,CAWSLGAGGGNQPQHF,TGTGCCTGGAGCCTAGGGGCAGGGGGAGGCAATCAGCCCCAGCATTTT
.,TRBV7-2,.,TRBJ2-7,CASSPRLIAYEQYF,TGTGCCAGCAGCCCCCGGTTGATAGCATACGAGCAGTACTTC
TRBD1,TRBV9,.,TRBJ1-4,CASSPGGAVGEKLFF,TGTGCCAGCAGCCCAGGGGGGGCAGTGGGTGAAAAACTGTTTTTT
.,TRBV5-1,.,TRBJ1-3,CASSLGGTRVGNTIYF,TGCGCCAGCAGCTTGGGAGGAACACGGGTTGGAAACACCATATATTTT
.,TRBV11-3,.,TRBJ2-5,CASSPTPRAGRQETQYF,TGTGCCAGCAGCCCAACTCCCCGGGCGGGCCGACAAGAGACCCAGTACTTC
TRBD2,TRBV16,.,TRBJ2-7,CASSQQGRGRGTEQYF,TGTGCCAGCAGCCAACAGGGCCGAGGGAGGGGAACCGAGCAGTACTTC
.,TRBV4-1,.,TRBJ1-2,CASSPGTENYGYTF,TGCGCCAGCAGCCCCGGGACGGAGAACTATGGCTACACCTTC
.,TRBV5-3,.,TRBJ2-1,CARRPTSCLASALWISSYNEQFF,TGTGCCAGAAGACCTACTAGCTGTCTTGCCTCAGCCCTATGGATCAGCTCCTACAATGAGCAGTTCTTC
.,TRBV5-5,.,TRBJ2-6,CASSSNSWGANVLTF,TGTGCCAGCAGCTCCAACTCGTGGGGGGCCAACGTCCTGACTTTC
TRBD2,TRBV5-6,.,TRBJ2-7,CASSLRLAGESEQYF,TGTGCCAGCAGCCTCCGGTTAGCGGGAGAGTCCGAGCAGTACTTC
.,TRBV21-1,.,TRBJ1-5,CASSKISGQGSQPQHF,TGTGCCAGCAGCAAAATATCGGGACAGGGTAGTCAGCCCCAGCATTTT
TRBD1,TRBV2,.,TRBJ1-4,CASRGTDYEKLFF,TGTGCCAGTCGAGGGACAGACTATGAAAAACTGTTTTTT
.,TRBV2,.,TRBJ1-4,CASTWILNEKLFF,TGTGCCAGCACGTGGATCCTTAATGAAAAACTGTTTTTT
TRBD1,TRBV2,.,TRBJ2-2,CASSGQGGDSGELFF,TGTGCCAGCAGTGGACAGGGTGGGGATTCCGGGGAGCTGTTTTTT
TRBD2,TRBV5-6,.,TRBJ2-5,CASSSGVAGGGETQYF,TGTGCCAGCAGCTCAGGGGTAGCGGGAGGAGGAGAGACCCAGTACTTC
TRBD2,TRBV5-1,.,TRBJ2-7,CASSLGVLAGGGSYEQYF,TGCGCCAGCAGCTTGGGGGTACTAGCGGGAGGTGGGTCCTACGAGCAGTACTTC
TRBD2,TRBV4-1,.,TRBJ2-2,CASSQGSGKNTGELFF,TGCGCCAGCAGCCAGGGGAGCGGGAAAAACACCGGGGAGCTGTTTTTT
TRBD2,TRBV5-1,.,TRBJ2-3,CASSRGTSAQTDTQYF,TGCGCCAGCAGCCGGGGGACTAGCGCCCAGACAGATACGCAGTATTTT
TRBD1,TRBV5-1,.,TRBJ2-7,CASSLDGQGAHEQYF,TGCGCCAGCAGCTTGGACGGACAGGGGGCTCACGAGCAGTACTTC
.,TRBV7-2,.,TRBJ1-2,CASSPVGARGYTF,TGTGCCAGCAGCCCGGTGGGGGCACGTGGCTACACCTTC
.,TRBV27,.,TRBJ1-5,CASSLAGRSNQPQHF,TGTGCCAGCAGCTTGGCCGGGAGGAGCAATCAGCCCCAGCATTTT
.,TRBV2,.,TRBJ2-2,CASGLDAGELFF,TGTGCCAGCGGCTTAGATGCCGGGGAGCTGTTTTTT
.,TRBV28,few,TRBJ1-5,CASSAPGSGQPQHF,TGTGCCAGCAGTGCTCCAGGGTCGGGTCAGCCCCAGCATTTT
.,TRBV4-3,.,TRBJ2-7,CASSLQRGTYEQYF,TGCGCCAGCAGCCTCCAACGGGGGACCTACGAGCAGTACTTC
.,TRBV28,.,TRBJ2-4,CASSPLAGGNIQYF,TGTGCCAGCAGTCCCTTAGCCGGGGGAAACATTCAGTACTTC